The 26 T cell receptor beta chains reported below all come from one sample, sequenced in a study of blood T cell repertoires in COVID-19. Method: immunoSEQ multiplex PCR; TCRdb's copy keeps in-frame clones and lacks some. The sample includes about 90,000 clones, around four fifths of them seen just once. The sequenced material came from peripheral blood. The source of these receptors is a woman older than 75 with acute or convalescent COVID-19.

This clone came up a few times. This chain links TRBV27 with TRBJ2-3; 9 nucleotides line up with TRBD2. This CDR3 contains 17 residues. Germline values: CDR1 MNHEY, CDR2 SMNVEV (reference sequence). The V segment lost 6 bases and the J segment 2 bases; nucleotides outside the gene matches: 12. CDR3 bases: TGTGCCAGCAGCCTTATTCCCCTAGCGGGGTTCACAGATACGCAGTATTTT. Translating it yields CASSLIPLAGFTDTQYF.

This rearrangement joins TRBV3-1 (or the pseudogene TRBV3-2) to TRBJ1-1, with D uncertain. Germline V gene data show CDR1 as LGHDT and CDR2 as YNNKEL (reference sequence). The V end lost 4 bases, the J end lost 3 bases, and 9 bases lay between the germline ends. The CDR3 is 13 residues long. CDR3 in DNA: TGTGCCAGCAGCCCCTACCGGGACACTGAAGCTTTCTTT. Amino acid sequence: CASSPYRDTEAFF.

The chain couples TRBV7-2 to TRBJ1-2; D may be TRBD1 (5 bases). Germline V gene data show CDR1 as SGHTA and CDR2 as FQGNSA. The CDR3 runs 12 residues. Trimming took 7 bases from V and 9 from J, leaving 15 bases between them. Here the CDR3 DNA reads TGTGCCAGCACCGAAGGGGCACTGAGCTACACCTTC. Encoded protein: CASTEGALSYTF. The variable domain in full, with the rest retrieved from reference TRBV7-2 and TRBJ1-2, is GAGVSQSPSNKVTEKGKDVELRCDPISGHTALYWYRQSLGQGLEFLIYFQGNSAPDKSGLPSDRFSAERTGGSVSTLTIQRTQQEDSAVYLCASTEGALSYTFGSGTRLTVV.

This chain uses TRBV19 with TRBJ2-1, with D tentatively TRBD1 (6 bases). Trimming cost V 1 base and J 2 bases, with 24 bases left between them. The CDR3 sequence is 20 residues long. Per the germline V gene, CDR1 is LNHDA and CDR2 is SQIVND (reference sequence). CDR3 DNA: TGTGCCAGTAGTATAGGCCCTGGGGGAGTGGGCAGGGGCACCTACAATGAGCAGTTCTTC. Encoded protein: CASSIGPGGVGRGTYNEQFF.

This chain connects TRBV28 to TRBJ1-5; TRBD1 matches 8 bases. The CDR3 has 15 residues. Germline CDR1 is MDHEN and CDR2 is SYDVKM. V was clipped by 6 bases and J by 4 bases; unmatched bases: 8. CDR3 in amino acids: CASRSDRGPNQPQHF. The CDR3 nucleotides are TGTGCCAGCAGAAGCGACAGGGGCCCGAATCAGCCCCAGCATTTT.

This clone showed up many times. The chain links TRBV2 to TRBJ2-7; a weak D match, TRBD2 (5 bases). Germline CDR1 reads SNHLY; CDR2 reads FYNNEI. V was shortened by 5 bases and J by 2 bases, with 7 bases between the two germline ends. This CDR3 contains 12 residues. CDR3: CASSLGAYEQYF. In DNA form, the CDR3 reads TGTGCCAGCAGTCTCGGGGCCTACGAGCAGTACTTC.

This chain uses TRBV27 with TRBJ1-2; 7 positions match TRBD1. The germline V gene has CDR1 MNHEY and CDR2 SMNVEV (reference sequence). J lost 4 bases, V lost 6 bases, and 5 bases had no gene match. The CDR3 spans 13 residues. CDR3 in DNA: TGTGCCAGCAGCAACCCAGGGGGCTATGGCTACACCTTC. The encoded protein is CASSNPGGYGYTF.

This clone has just a few counts. This rearrangement joins TRBV28 to TRBJ1-1, with a tentative D call TRBD1 (6 bases). The CDR3 is 15 amino acids. Trimming took off 4 bases at V and 4 bases at J, with 16 bases between the two ends. CDR1 and CDR2 from the germline V gene are MDHEN and SYDVKM. This CDR3 reads CASSSADRTFTEAFF. CDR3 DNA sequence: TGTGCCAGCAGTTCCGCGGACAGAACCTTCACTGAAGCTTTCTTT.

V gene TRBV5-1 combines with J gene TRBJ2-1; 10 bases are shared with TRBD2. The V gene end was trimmed by 5 bases and the J gene end by 7 bases; junction bases not matched to a gene: 12. The CDR3 totals 16 residues. The germline CDR1 and CDR2 sequences are SGHRS and YFSETQ. The CDR3 spells CASSPREPSGRNEQFF. The CDR3 DNA reads as TGCGCCAGCAGTCCCCGAGAGCCTAGCGGGAGAAATGAGCAGTTCTTC.

The gene calls are TRBV5-1 and TRBJ1-4; D may be TRBD1 (6 bases). The germline CDR1 and CDR2 sequences are SGHRS and YFSETQ. Trimming removed 4 bases from V and 0 bases from J, with 10 bases in between. The length of the CDR3 is 15 residues. DNA of the CDR3: TGCGCCAGCAGCCCGGACAGCACAACTAATGAAAAACTGTTTTTT. It yields the protein CASSPDSTTNEKLFF.

This sequence joins TRBV19 and TRBJ2-2; D not resolved. The V end was cut by 5 bases, the J end by 1 base, with 8 bases between. Germline V gene sequence: CDR1 LNHDA, CDR2 SQIVND (reference sequence). The CDR3 is 14 residues long. CDR3 nucleotide sequence: TGTGCCAGTAGTCTCAGTCTGAACACCGGGGAGCTGTTTTTT. This codes for CASSLSLNTGELFF.

This clone was recorded a few times. This chain links TRBV6-2 or TRBV6-3 with TRBJ1-1; 7 bases align to TRBD1. V trimming: 2 bases; J trimming: 2 bases; junction bases outside the gene matches: 11. CDR1 and CDR2 (germline): MNHEY, SVGEGT. This CDR3 has 17 amino acids. The CDR3 is CASSYKGGQYFNTEAFF. The CDR3 region has the DNA TGTGCCAGCAGTTACAAGGGGGGACAGTACTTTAACACTGAAGCTTTCTTT.

The rearrangement uses TRBV6-5 and TRBJ1-1, with no clear D. V dropped 4 bases and J dropped 0 bases, with 6 bases sitting between them. The CDR3 is 13 amino acids. Germline V gives CDR1 MNHEY, CDR2 SVGAGI. This CDR3 is CASSSTLNTEAFF. The CDR3 nucleotides are TGTGCCAGCAGTTCGACACTGAACACTGAAGCTTTCTTT.

The V and J genes are TRBV19 and TRBJ1-5, with 7 bases fitting TRBD1. The J segment lost 2 bases and the V segment lost 4 bases, leaving 2 bases of the junction unmatched. The CDR3 sequence is 14 residues long. The germline CDR1 and CDR2 sequences are LNHDA and SQIVND (reference sequence). DNA of the CDR3: TGTGCCAGTAGTACCACAGGGGGCAATCAGCCCCAGCATTTT. Translated, it gives CASSTTGGNQPQHF.

The rearrangement joins TRBV2 to TRBJ2-7; 10 bases are a match to TRBD1. V trimming: 9 bases; J trimming: 4 bases; junction bases outside the gene matches: 9. The CDR3 runs 14 residues. Germline V gene data show CDR1 as SNHLY and CDR2 as FYNNEI. CDR3 region: CASNAGQGRYEQYF. CDR3 sequence (DNA): TGTGCCAGTAACGCGGGACAGGGGAGGTACGAGCAGTACTTC.

The chain employs TRBV19 and TRBJ1-5; 7 bases map to TRBD1. The germline V gene has CDR1 LNHDA and CDR2 SQIVND (reference sequence). The CDR3 sequence is 21 residues long. V lost 3 bases and J lost 5; bases outside the gene matches: 25. The CDR3 DNA reads TGTGCCAGTAGTATCGGCTCTGGGAGCGGGGGACAGACCCTTCTCGATCAGCCCCAGCATTTT. This translates into CASSIGSGSGGQTLLDQPQHF.

This chain connects TRBV28 to TRBJ2-4, with 8 bases matching TRBD1. Germline V gives CDR1 MDHEN, CDR2 SYDVKM. V lost 5 bases to trimming and J lost 4 bases; unmatched junction nucleotides: 7. This CDR3 has 15 amino acids. The CDR3 DNA reads as TGTGCCAGCAGTCCAACAGGGGGACGTAAAAACATTCAGTACTTC. It codes for CASSPTGGRKNIQYF. Complete variable domain (other parts from reference TRBV28 and TRBJ2-4): DVKVTQSSRYLVKRTGEKVFLECVQDMDHENMFWYRQDPGLGLRLIYFSYDVKMKEKGDIPEGYSVSREKKERFSLILESASTNQTSMYLCASSPTGGRKNIQYFGAGTRLSVL.

This clone has just one count. This chain links TRBV19 with TRBJ1-3; unclear D gene. This CDR3 is built from 15 residues. Trimming took 3 bases from V and 0 from J, leaving 9 bases between them. Germline lookup yields CDR1 LNHDA and CDR2 SQIVND (reference sequence). CDR3 sequence: CASSIYGLSGNTIYF. The CDR3, as DNA: TGTGCCAGTAGTATTTATGGACTCTCTGGAAACACCATATATTTT.

This chain joins TRBV12-3 or TRBV12-4 and TRBJ2-1; unclear D gene. V was shortened by 6 bases and J by 7 bases, with 13 bases between the two germline ends. The CDR3 sequence is 13 residues long. The CDR3 here is CASSLRRSNEQFF. CDR3 DNA: TGTGCCAGCAGCTTGAGAAGATCTAATGAGCAGTTCTTC.

This clone has a single count. The chain employs TRBV7-2 and TRBJ2-5, with TRBD2 matching 7 bases. V lost 1 base to trimming and J lost 4 bases; unmatched junction nucleotides: 12. The length of the CDR3 is 17 residues. The germline V gene has CDR1 SGHTA and CDR2 FQGNSA. The CDR3 DNA sequence: TGTGCCAGCAGCTTAGGTATCGGGGGAGGGCCTTCAGAGACCCAGTACTTC. Protein: CASSLGIGGGPSETQYF.

This clone was counted a single time. The rearrangement uses TRBV5-6 and TRBJ2-7; 9 positions match TRBD1. Germline V gene lookup returns CDR1 SGHDT and CDR2 YYEEEE. Trimming cost V 4 bases and J 6 bases; bases outside gene matches: 11. The CDR3 length is 15 residues. This CDR3 is CASSIGPGQGSEQYF. The DNA for the CDR3 is TGTGCCAGCAGCATCGGCCCTGGACAGGGGAGCGAGCAGTACTTC.

The chain combines TRBV19 with TRBJ1-4; a weak D match, TRBD1 (5 bases). In germline, CDR1 is LNHDA, CDR2 SQIVND (reference sequence). The CDR3 totals 15 residues. With 3 bases removed from V and 0 bases from J, the gap between germline ends came to 8 bases. The CDR3 sequence: CASSILGATNEKLFF. The CDR3 DNA reads TGTGCCAGTAGTATTTTAGGGGCAACTAATGAAAAACTGTTTTTT.

The rearrangement links TRBV3-1 (or the pseudogene TRBV3-2) to TRBJ2-1; 7 positions match TRBD2. The CDR3 runs to 18 residues. After removal of 0 bases from V and 0 bases from J, the junction contained 8 bases not matched to a gene. The germline CDR1 and CDR2 sequences are LGHDT and YNNKEL (reference sequence). In DNA form, the CDR3 reads TGTGCCAGCAGCCAAGAATGGGGAGCGGGGAGCTCCTACAATGAGCAGTTCTTC. It codes for CASSQEWGAGSSYNEQFF.

The chain employs TRBV6-5 and TRBJ2-6; no clear D. CDR1 is MNHEY, CDR2 SVGAGI, per germline. CDR3 size: 15 residues. V lost 8 bases, J lost 0 bases, and 11 bases lay in between. The CDR3 coding sequence is TGTGCCAGCGCCTACCGGTACTCTGGGGCCAACGTCCTGACTTTC. Amino acids: CASAYRYSGANVLTF.

In this sample, this clone turned up many times. V usage is TRBV19 and J usage is TRBJ2-1; D is undetermined. Germline CDR1 and CDR2: LNHDA and SQIVND (reference sequence). Trimming left V 5 bases short and J 2 bases short, with 7 bases between. This CDR3 spans 13 amino acids. DNA of the CDR3: TGTGCCAGTAGTCCTAGTGCCTACAATGAGCAGTTCTTC. It specifies CASSPSAYNEQFF.

In DNA form, the CDR3 reads TGTGCCAGCAGGAAGGGGGCGGATGAAAAACTGTTTTTT. Amino acids: CASRKGADEKLFF. The rearrangement joins TRBV25-1 to TRBJ1-4; 7 bases align to TRBD1. Trimming took 6 bases from V and 6 from J; bases not matched to a gene: 4. This CDR3 has 13 amino acids. Germline CDR1 MGHDK, CDR2 SYGVNS.